The 8 T cell receptor beta chains listed next were all sequenced from one sample in a study of lymphopenia after photon versus proton radiotherapy (dated by TCRdb to about 2019). Receptor amplification or capture employed the immunoSEQ multiplex PCR assay. The clones in this table, taken by TCRdb from immuneACCESS, are in-frame only. Not every clone is retained; where verified, under half of the shortfall comes from an unresolved V gene, and the cause of the rest is unknown. Here the sample has 20,000 to 25,000 clones; approximately 81% occur a single time. Around 20% of the sample is in the top ten clones. The sample in question was peripheral blood, obtained from a patient treated with photon-based radiotherapy. These receptors originate from a man aged 60 to 75 with pancreatic cancer.

This clone was recorded only once. V is TRBV10-3 and J is TRBJ1-2; 8 nucleotides align to TRBD1. The germline CDR1 and CDR2 sequences are ENHRY and SYGVKD. The length of the CDR3 is 14 residues. V gave up 0 bases and J gave up 8 bases; unmatched junction bases: 5. The CDR3 DNA reads TGTGCCATCAGTGAGTCGACAGGGGCTAGAGGCTACACCTTC. It encodes CAISESTGARGYTF.

V and J are TRBV7-9 and TRBJ2-1; D is unresolved. The length of the CDR3 is 15 residues. The ends were cut back, 3 bases at V and 8 bases at J, with 17 bases in the middle. Looked up from germline, CDR1 is SEHNR and CDR2 is FQNEAQ (reference sequence). CDR3 coding DNA: TGTGCCAGCAGCTTCCGAGCCAGTCCGGGCGATGAGCAGTTCTTC. Translation gives CASSFRASPGDEQFF.

This chain links TRBV7-6 with TRBJ1-2; 8 bases agree with TRBD1. The germline CDR1 and CDR2 sequences are SGHVS and FNYEAQ. V trimming: 1 base; J trimming: 3 bases; junction bases outside the gene matches: 7. The CDR3 consists of 16 residues. The CDR3 nucleotides are TGTGCCAGCAGCTTAGAAACAGGGGGAAGTTACTATGGCTACACCTTC. Translation: CASSLETGGSYYGYTF.

This clone appeared once. Written as DNA, the CDR3 is TGTGCCAGCAGCTTAGTTCCTAGCGGGGTGGGGTGGCAGTACTTC. Translated, it gives CASSLVPSGVGWQYF. V usage is TRBV7-6 and J usage is TRBJ2-7; 9 bases align to TRBD2. This CDR3 comprises 15 residues. Germline CDR1 is SGHVS and CDR2 is FNYEAQ. The junction had 10 bases not matched to a gene; V was cut back by 1 base and J by 9 bases. The variable domain in full, completed from reference TRBV7-6 and TRBJ2-7, reads GAGVSQSPRYKVTKRGQDVALRCDPISGHVSLYWYRQALGQGPEFLTYFNYEAQQDKSGLPNDRFSAERPEGSISTLTIQRTEQRDSAMYRCASSLVPSGVGWQYFGPGTRLTVT.

V is TRBV13 and J is TRBJ2-5; D may be TRBD2 (7 bases). Per the germline V gene, CDR1 is PRHDT and CDR2 is FYEKMQ (reference sequence). Trimming took 5 bases from V and 6 from J, leaving 19 bases between them. This CDR3 is 15 amino acids long. CDR3 sequence reads: CASSPPEGGRKTQYF. The CDR3 DNA follows: TGTGCCAGCAGCCCCCCTGAGGGGGGGCGAAAGACCCAGTACTTC.

The gene calls are TRBV5-4 and TRBJ2-3; D is perhaps TRBD2 (6 bases). The V and J ends lost 4 bases and 3 bases respectively, with 12 bases between them. Per the germline V gene, CDR1 is SGHNT and CDR2 is YYREEE (reference sequence). This CDR3 is built from 14 residues. For the CDR3, the DNA is TGTGCCAGCAGCCAGAGCGGAGGGACAGATACGCAGTATTTT. This codes for CASSQSGGTDTQYF. The whole variable domain, remainder taken from reference TRBV5-4 and TRBJ2-3, is ETGVTQSPTHLIKTRGQQVTLRCSSQSGHNTVSWYQQALGQGPQFIFQYYREEENGRGNFPPRFSGLQFPNYSSELNVNALELDDSALYLCASSQSGGTDTQYFGPGTRLTVL.

The chain uses TRBV5-5 and TRBJ2-1; 11 positions agree with TRBD2. Trimming removed 4 bases from V and 2 bases from J; junction bases left unmatched: 2. The CDR3 contains 15 residues. The V gene's germline CDR1 is SGHKS and CDR2 YYEKEE (reference sequence). This CDR3 is CASSPTSGTYNEQFF. The CDR3 nucleotides are TGTGCCAGCAGCCCGACTAGCGGGACCTACAATGAGCAGTTCTTC.

About this clone itself: At one end the junction does not follow the germline gene, possibly because of a read error. Other nucleotide sequences in the sample specify the same CDR3. V usage is TRBV18 and J usage is TRBJ1-3; a weak D match, TRBD1 (6 bases). This CDR3 has 16 amino acids. The germline V gene encodes CDR1 KGHSH and CDR2 LQKENI. The CDR3 loop reads CASSPRQVRSGNTIYF. The CDR3 DNA reads TGTGCTAGCTCACCGAGACAGGTGCGCTCTGGAAACACCATATATTTT. The full variable domain, with the rest looked up from reference TRBV18 and TRBJ1-3, is NAGVMQNPRHLVRRRGQEARLRCSPMKGHSHVYWYRQLPEEGLKFMVYLQKENIIDESGMPKERFSAEFPKEGPSILRIQQVVRGDSAAYFCASSPRQVRSGNTIYFGEGSWLTVV.